Sequencing of this TCR beta chain was carried out in a study of human T cells and chemical hapten exposure. Study observations and caveats: Significantly more large CDR3 similarity clusters arose among expanded TCRs than among controls. PT1 expanded TCR counts correlated positively with patch test score.

This clonotype appeared many times. The antigen is unknown. The sample's time point: patch test 1, 2 weeks after DPC sensitization. Treatment meaning: therapeutic diphenylcyclopropenone sensitization with weekly scalp DPC. Unfractionated whole blood yielded total RNA. J gave up 0 bases and V 5 bases, and 9 bases lay outside the gene matches. This CDR3 comprises 17 residues. Germline CDR1 is SGHRS and CDR2 is YFSETQ. The library attached unique molecular identifiers to individual cDNA molecules. TCRdb recomputed calls from the RACE reads with MiXCR, one row per CDR3 protein. The sample includes approximately 77,000 distinct CDR3 sequences, about 7.5% of them seen just once.

The TCR was taken from a woman between 25 and 40 years old with alopecia areata. Some clones in this sample may be carry-over from other donors' samples. This specimen was whole blood, taken in connection with sensitization to the hapten diphenylcyclopropenone (DPC). This sequence joins TRBV5-1 and TRBJ2-1, with 9 bases matching TRBD1. The CDR3: CASSPTGTGSSYNEQFF. The CDR3 nucleotides are TGCGCCAGCAGTCCCACCGGGACAGGGAGCTCCTACAATGAGCAGTTCTTC. The full variable domain, in which reference TRBV5-1 and TRBJ2-1 provide the parts outside the CDR3, is KAGVTQTPRYLIKTRGQQVTLSCSPISGHRSVSWYQQTPGQGLQFLFEYFSETQRNKGNFPGRFSGRQFSNSRSEMNVSTLELGDSALYLCASSPTGTGSSYNEQFFGPGTRLTVL.